This record covers a single TCR beta chain. This same CDR3 is encoded by further DNA sequences in the sample. This entry comes from a study of cytomegalovirus exposure and HLA in healthy donors. Both 60 Vbeta primers and 13 Jbeta primers went into the PCR. In the original analysis: Per a later analysis, the number of unique TCR beta chains was roughly 87 million, of which 9 million to 12 million were shared. TCRdb's table, derived via immunoSEQ multiplex PCR, lists solely in-frame clones and lacks some. V and J calls and clone size are given by that table; D and trimming were obtained from the DNA. The sample includes 95,000 to 100,000 clones, around 77% of them seen just once. The sequence was collected from a female donor in good health and CMV-seronegative. Sequenced input: PBMCs.

CDR3 residues: CASSLPQRLADNEQFF. Here the CDR3 DNA reads TGTGCCAGTAGCCTTCCTCAACGACTAGCGGACAATGAGCAGTTCTTC. The rearrangement links TRBV19 to TRBJ2-1; 9 bases line up with TRBD2. The germline CDR1 and CDR2 sequences are LNHDA and SQIVND (reference sequence). The CDR3 extends over 16 amino acids. Unmatched junction bases numbered 11, after V lost 6 bases and J lost 5 bases.